This paragraph covers one T cell receptor (beta chain) sequence. Its antigen specificity is not known. Base qualities are not at hand, and no much larger clone is one base apart. This sample is drawn from a study of blood T cell repertoires in COVID-19 (dated by TCRdb to 2018 to 2020). Study-wide context: Collaborator samples came from the United States, Italy and Spain and covered acute and convalescent phases of COVID-19. The material from the prospective study consisted of cDNA or gDNA derived from T cells, B-cell-depleted T cells, or PBMCs. Subjects who had been exposed to COVID-19, were actively infected with it, or had recovered from it provided the deeply sampled blood TCRbeta repertoires that made up the dataset. A freely available public database, intended as a resource for researchers studying the immune response to SARS-CoV-2, is where the repertoires were released. The samples were drawn from two sources: the first 160 participants of the ongoing ImmuneRACE study, and 1,254 subjects contributed by 6 global collaborators. A de-identified subject ID, COVID-19 status, age in years and sex were almost always included in the sample metadata. Where HLA class I and class II types were available, the types were taken from metadata supplied by the sample provider, not from assay-based typing.

There are 16 amino acids in the CDR3, from cysteine to phenylalanine inclusive. Solely the CDR3 DNA is kept, with 48 bases framed from the first base. V is cut back by 6 bases and J by 6 bases, with 11 bases in the junction unmatched. The germline V gene (reference sequence) provides CDR1 MNHNY and CDR2 SVGAGI. Overall results and qualifications from the work: How much clinical and demographic metadata was included differed by source and by participant, and the metadata was provided uncurated.

Whole blood was collected in K2EDTA tubes by collaborating institutions according to the institutions' own protocols. For TCRbeta analysis, collaborators shipped samples as frozen whole blood, isolated PBMCs, or DNA extracted from either of those sample types. TCRbeta CDR3 regions were amplified from genomic DNA using the immunoSEQ Assay, a bias-controlled multiplex PCR. The original pipeline was this. The number of nucleated cells in each sample was estimated by amplification of reference gene primers within the assay. To quantify the absolute abundance of each unique TCRbeta CDR3 rearrangement, sequence reads were collapsed and filtered. Productive Simpson clonality was computed per sample as the square root of Simpson's diversity index over productive rearrangements. Drawn from immuneACCESS, this table holds only the in-frame rearrangements with V and J called that TCRdb kept. Clones are partly lost; checked studies trace under half to an unresolved V gene and leave the rest unexplained. D and trimming come from the DNA, and the V and J calls and clone size come from that table. The sample records around 70,000 clones, less than 80% of which are singletons. Of the sample, about a quarter falls within the top ten clones.

Sequenced input: peripheral blood. This receptor chain uses TRBV6-6 and TRBJ2-7, with 13 bases in between that match TRBD2. The sequence was collected from a man aged 55 to 70 with active or convalescent COVID-19. CDR3 protein: CASSRLAGGQGLEQYF. The bases are TGTGCCAGCAGCAGACTAGCGGGGGGCCAAGGGCTCGAGCAGTACTTC.